This T cell receptor beta chain was retrieved from a study of chemoradiotherapy in HPV16-positive cancers. As for the study in general: Two HPV16-positive patients' cells yielded candidate HPV-specific clones and common motifs. Whole-study results and caveats: Non-HPV-specific T cells did not expand in tumors during treatment, whereas candidate HPV-specific clones and E7-related motifs did. For HPV16-positive patients, expanding HPV-responsive T cells associated with longer recurrence-free survival.

The CDR3 totals 11 residues. V lost 4 bases and J lost 9, with 10 bases in between. Germline V gene lookup returns CDR1 SQVTM and CDR2 ANQGSEA. The table came from immunoSEQ multiplex PCR; TCRdb's copy has only in-frame clones and leaves some out. The data contain about 4,000 clones, around 94% of them singletons. For this clone: What it recognizes is unknown.

Samples were taken several times over chemoradiotherapy. The chain uses TRBV29-1 and TRBJ2-1; D is possibly TRBD1 or TRBD2 (6 bases each). The sample was gathered from a patient who underwent chemoradiotherapy. This receptor was taken from a human donor with HPV-associated anogenital cancer. CDR3 coding DNA: TGCAGCGTTGGAAAGGGGGGTGAGCAGTTCTTC. As protein: CSVGKGGEQFF.